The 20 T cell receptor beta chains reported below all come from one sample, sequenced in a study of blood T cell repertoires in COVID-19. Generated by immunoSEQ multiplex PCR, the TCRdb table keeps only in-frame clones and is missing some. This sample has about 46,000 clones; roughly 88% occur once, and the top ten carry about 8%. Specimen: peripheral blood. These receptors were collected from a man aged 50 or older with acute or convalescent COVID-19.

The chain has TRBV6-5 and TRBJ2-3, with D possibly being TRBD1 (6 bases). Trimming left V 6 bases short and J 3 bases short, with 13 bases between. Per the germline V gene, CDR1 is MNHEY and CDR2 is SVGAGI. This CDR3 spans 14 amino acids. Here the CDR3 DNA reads TGTGCCAGCAGCTGGACAGCAGGGACAGATACGCAGTATTTT. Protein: CASSWTAGTDTQYF.

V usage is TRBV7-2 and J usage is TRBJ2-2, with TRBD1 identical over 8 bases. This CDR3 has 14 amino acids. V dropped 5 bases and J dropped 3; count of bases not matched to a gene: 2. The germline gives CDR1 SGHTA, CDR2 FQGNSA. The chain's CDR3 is CASSRGQDTGELFF. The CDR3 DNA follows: TGTGCCAGCAGCCGGGGACAGGACACCGGGGAGCTGTTTTTT.

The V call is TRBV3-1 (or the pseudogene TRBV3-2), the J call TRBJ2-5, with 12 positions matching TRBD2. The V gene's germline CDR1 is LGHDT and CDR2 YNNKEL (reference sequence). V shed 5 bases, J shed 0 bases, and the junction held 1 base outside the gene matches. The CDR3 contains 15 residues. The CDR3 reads CASSRTSGNQETQYF. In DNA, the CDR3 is TGTGCCAGCAGCAGGACTAGCGGGAACCAAGAGACCCAGTACTTC.

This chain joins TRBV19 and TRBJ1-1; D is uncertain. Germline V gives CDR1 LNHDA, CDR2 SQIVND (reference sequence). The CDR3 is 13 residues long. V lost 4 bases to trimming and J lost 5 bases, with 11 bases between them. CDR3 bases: TGTGCCAGTAGTACCTCGGTTTTAACTGAAGCTTTCTTT. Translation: CASSTSVLTEAFF. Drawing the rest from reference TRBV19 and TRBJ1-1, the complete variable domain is DGGITQSPKYLFRKEGQNVTLSCEQNLNHDAMYWYRQDPGQGLRLIYYSQIVNDFQKGDIAEGYSVSREKKESFPLTVTSAQKNPTAFYLCASSTSVLTEAFFGQGTRLTVV.

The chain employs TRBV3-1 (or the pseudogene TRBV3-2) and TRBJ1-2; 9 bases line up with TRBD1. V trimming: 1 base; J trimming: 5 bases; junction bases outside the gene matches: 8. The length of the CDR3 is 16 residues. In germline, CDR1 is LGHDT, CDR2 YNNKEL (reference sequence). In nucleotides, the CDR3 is TGTGCCAGCAGCCAAGCTCAAGGGACAGGGTTGTATGGCTACACCTTC. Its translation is CASSQAQGTGLYGYTF.

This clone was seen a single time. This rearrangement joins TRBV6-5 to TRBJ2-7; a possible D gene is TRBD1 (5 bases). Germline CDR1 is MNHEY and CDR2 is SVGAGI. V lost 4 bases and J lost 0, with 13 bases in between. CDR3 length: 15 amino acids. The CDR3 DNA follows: TGTGCCAGCAGTTTCTACCAGGGTCTCTCCTACGAGCAGTACTTC. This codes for CASSFYQGLSYEQYF.

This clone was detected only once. CDR3 in DNA: TGTGCCAGCAGCGTAGAGGAGGGGTCCTACAATGAGCAGTTCTTC. Residues: CASSVEEGSYNEQFF. The chain employs TRBV9 and TRBJ2-1; D is perhaps TRBD2 (6 bases). Germline V gives CDR1 SGDLS, CDR2 YYNGEE. Trimming took off 0 bases at V and 1 base at J, with 8 bases between the two ends. CDR3 length equals 15 residues. Combining the CDR3 with reference TRBV9 and TRBJ2-1 gives the whole variable domain DSGVTQTPKHLITATGQRVTLRCSPRSGDLSVYWYQQSLDQGLQFLIQYYNGEERAKGNILERFSAQQFPDLHSELNLSSLELGDSALYFCASSVEEGSYNEQFFGPGTRLTVL.

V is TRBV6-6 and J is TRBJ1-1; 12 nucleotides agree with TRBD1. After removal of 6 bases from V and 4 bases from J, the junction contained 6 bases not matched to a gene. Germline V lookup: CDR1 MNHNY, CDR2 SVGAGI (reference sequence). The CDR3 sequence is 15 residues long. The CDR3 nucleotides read TGTGCCAGCAGGCCGGGACAGGGGGCGTCCACTGAAGCTTTCTTT. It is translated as CASRPGQGASTEAFF.

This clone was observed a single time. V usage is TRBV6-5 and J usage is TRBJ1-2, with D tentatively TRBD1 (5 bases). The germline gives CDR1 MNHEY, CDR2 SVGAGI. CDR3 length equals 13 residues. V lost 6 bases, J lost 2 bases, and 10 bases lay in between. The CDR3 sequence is CASRPDRNYGYTF. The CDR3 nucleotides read TGTGCCAGCAGACCCGACAGAAACTATGGCTACACCTTC.

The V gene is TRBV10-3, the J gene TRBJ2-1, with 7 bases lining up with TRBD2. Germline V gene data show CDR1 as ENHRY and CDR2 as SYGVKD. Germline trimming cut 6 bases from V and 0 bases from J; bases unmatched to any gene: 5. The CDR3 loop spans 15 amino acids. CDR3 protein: CAISQLASSYNEQFF. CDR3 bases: TGTGCCATCAGCCAACTAGCGAGCTCCTACAATGAGCAGTTCTTC.

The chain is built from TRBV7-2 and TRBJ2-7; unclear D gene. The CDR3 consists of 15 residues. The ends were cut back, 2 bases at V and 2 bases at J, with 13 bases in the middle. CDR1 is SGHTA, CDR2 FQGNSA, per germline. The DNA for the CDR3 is TGTGCCAGCAGCTTAAGATACACACCCGCCTACGAGCAGTACTTC. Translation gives CASSLRYTPAYEQYF.

This chain's CDR3 is CASSQERLAANEQFF. The CDR3 DNA is TGTGCCAGCAGCCAAGAGCGACTAGCGGCGAATGAGCAGTTCTTC. This rearrangement joins TRBV4-2 to TRBJ2-1; 9 bases are a match to TRBD2. V trimming: 0 bases; J trimming: 7 bases; junction bases outside the gene matches: 4. This CDR3 has 15 residues. From germline, CDR1 is LGHNA and CDR2 YNFKEQ.

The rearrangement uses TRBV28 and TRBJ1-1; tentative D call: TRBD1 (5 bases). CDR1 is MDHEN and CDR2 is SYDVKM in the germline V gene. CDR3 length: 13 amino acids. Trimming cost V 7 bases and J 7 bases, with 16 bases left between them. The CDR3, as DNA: TGTGCCAGCACCGGGGGGACGTTGATTGAAGCTTTCTTT. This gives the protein CASTGGTLIEAFF.

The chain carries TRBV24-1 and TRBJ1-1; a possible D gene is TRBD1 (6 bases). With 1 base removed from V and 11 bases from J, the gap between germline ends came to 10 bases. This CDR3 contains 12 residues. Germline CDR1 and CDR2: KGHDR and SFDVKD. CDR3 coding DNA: TGTGCCACCAGTGATTTCGCCGACAGGGCTTTCTTT. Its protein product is CATSDFADRAFF.

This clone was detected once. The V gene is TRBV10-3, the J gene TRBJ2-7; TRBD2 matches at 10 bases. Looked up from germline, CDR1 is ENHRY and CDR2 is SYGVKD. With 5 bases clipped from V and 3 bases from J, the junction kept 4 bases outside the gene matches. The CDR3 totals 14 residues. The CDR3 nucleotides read TGTGCCATCAGTACCGGACTAGCGGACTACGAGCAGTACTTC. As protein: CAISTGLADYEQYF.

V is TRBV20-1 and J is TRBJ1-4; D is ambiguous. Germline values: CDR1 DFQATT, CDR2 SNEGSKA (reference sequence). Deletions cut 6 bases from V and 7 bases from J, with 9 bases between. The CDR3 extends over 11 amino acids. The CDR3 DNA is TGCAGTGCGGGAGCAGGTGAAAAACTGTTTTTT. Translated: CSAGAGEKLFF.

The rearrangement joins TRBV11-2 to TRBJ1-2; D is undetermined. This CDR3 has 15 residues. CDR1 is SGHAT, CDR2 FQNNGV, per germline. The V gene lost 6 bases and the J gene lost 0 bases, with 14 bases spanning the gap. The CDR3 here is CASRQSGSTNYGYTF. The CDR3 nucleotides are TGTGCCAGCAGACAAAGCGGCAGTACTAACTATGGCTACACCTTC.

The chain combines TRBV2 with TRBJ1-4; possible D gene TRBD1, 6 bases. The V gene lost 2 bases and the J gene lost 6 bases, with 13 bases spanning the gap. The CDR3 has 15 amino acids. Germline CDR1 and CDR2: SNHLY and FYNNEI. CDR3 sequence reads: CASSELGGVDEKLFF. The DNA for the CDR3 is TGTGCCAGCAGTGAATTAGGGGGAGTGGATGAAAAACTGTTTTTT.

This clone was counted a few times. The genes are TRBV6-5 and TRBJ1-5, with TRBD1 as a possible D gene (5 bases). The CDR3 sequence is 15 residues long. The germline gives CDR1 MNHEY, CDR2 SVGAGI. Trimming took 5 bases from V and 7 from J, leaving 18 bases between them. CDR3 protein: CASSMNLGLGQPQHF. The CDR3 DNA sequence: TGTGCCAGCAGTATGAATTTGGGGCTTGGGCAGCCCCAGCATTTT.

For the CDR3, the DNA is TGTGCCAGCAGCCAGGGGGGAACAACAAGGGAGACCCAGTACTTC. This translates into CASSQGGTTRETQYF. The chain has TRBV5-4 and TRBJ2-5; D is possibly TRBD1 (7 bases). Trimming took off 4 bases at V and 5 bases at J, with 18 bases between the two ends. This CDR3 is built from 15 residues. Germline assignment: CDR1 SGHNT and CDR2 YYREEE (reference sequence).